A single sample is the source of the 28 T cell receptor beta chains below, sequenced in a study of T cell responses to AZD1222 COVID-19 vaccine. Measured with immunoSEQ multiplex PCR; TCRdb has only the in-frame clones, and not every one. The table includes nearly 80,000 clones, around 84% detected once. The sample in question was peripheral blood, obtained on day 0 of AZD1222 vaccination. The receptors shown here come from an adult in good health.

V gene TRBV15 combines with J gene TRBJ1-1, with D possibly being TRBD1 (5 bases). V gave up 1 base and J gave up 6 bases, with 12 bases separating them. This CDR3 comprises 14 residues. CDR1 LNHNV and CDR2 YYDKDF come from the germline V gene (reference sequence). The DNA for the CDR3 is TGTGCCACCAGCAGAGCTATGGGGCGAGCTGAAGCTTTCTTT. The encoded protein is CATSRAMGRAEAFF. Complete variable domain (other parts from reference TRBV15 and TRBJ1-1): DAMVIQNPRYQVTQFGKPVTLSCSQTLNHNVMYWYQQKSSQAPKLLFHYYDKDFNNEADTPDNFQSRRPNTSFCFLDIRSPGLGDTAMYLCATSRAMGRAEAFFGQGTRLTVV.

The J gene is TRBJ2-7, the V gene TRBV3-1 (or the pseudogene TRBV3-2); D unclear. There are 15 residues in the CDR3. Germline loops: CDR1 LGHDT, CDR2 YNNKEL (reference sequence). The V and J ends lost 4 bases and 1 base respectively, with 14 bases between them. The CDR3 spells CASSPTVYPSYEQYF. CDR3 coding DNA: TGTGCCAGCAGCCCTACGGTCTACCCTTCCTACGAGCAGTACTTC.

This clone has more than one count but fewer than ten. This sequence joins TRBV5-6 and TRBJ1-4; D possibly corresponds to TRBD1 (5 bases). The CDR3 length is 14 residues. Germline assignment: CDR1 SGHDT and CDR2 YYEEEE. Deletions cut 2 bases from V and 8 bases from J, with 13 bases between. The CDR3 protein is CASSFGTGNEKLFF. For the CDR3, the DNA is TGTGCCAGCAGCTTCGGGACCGGGAACGAAAAACTGTTTTTT.

The chain has TRBV11-3 and TRBJ2-1, with D possibly being TRBD1 or TRBD2 (6 bases each). The CDR3 is made up of 12 amino acids. With 2 bases removed from V and 9 bases from J, the gap between germline ends came to 8 bases. CDR1 SGHNT and CDR2 YENEEA come from the germline V gene. The CDR3 DNA follows: TGTGCCAGCAGCTTAAGGGGGGTTGAGCAGTTCTTC. Translation gives CASSLRGVEQFF.

V is TRBV19 and J is TRBJ1-1, with 7 bases lining up with TRBD1. Germline V CDR1 and CDR2: LNHDA, SQIVND (reference sequence). The CDR3 runs to 16 residues. V lost 4 bases to trimming and J lost 0 bases; unmatched junction nucleotides: 8. CDR3 coding DNA: TGTGCCAGTAGTACTAGAGGGGGCGGGTTGAACACTGAAGCTTTCTTT. This gives the protein CASSTRGGGLNTEAFF.

V is TRBV2 and J is TRBJ1-5, with 10 positions matching TRBD1. Germline CDR1 reads SNHLY; CDR2 reads FYNNEI. The CDR3 runs 17 residues. V was pared by 7 bases and J by 0 bases, with 9 bases of the junction left unmatched. The CDR3 DNA follows: TGTGCCAGCACCGGAGGACAGGGGGAGGGTAGCAATCAGCCCCAGCATTTT. Residues: CASTGGQGEGSNQPQHF.

The chain uses TRBV28 and TRBJ1-5, with TRBD1 matching over 9 bases. Trimming cost V 4 bases and J 9 bases; bases outside gene matches: 4. CDR1 and CDR2 (germline): MDHEN, SYDVKM. This CDR3 has 13 residues. DNA for the CDR3: TGTGCCAGCAGTTATGCGGGACAGGGGCCCCAGCATTTT. Translated: CASSYAGQGPQHF.

V is TRBV2 and J is TRBJ1-1; perhaps TRBD1 as D (5 bases). The V end was cut by 8 bases, the J end by 0 bases, with 10 bases between. Germline CDR1 SNHLY, CDR2 FYNNEI. This CDR3 is built from 13 residues. For the CDR3, the DNA is TGTGCCAGCGGGGGGGAACTGAACACTGAAGCTTTCTTT. It specifies CASGGELNTEAFF.

The gene calls are TRBV27 and TRBJ2-1; D may correspond to TRBD1 or TRBD2 (6 bases each). The germline V and J ends were trimmed by 4 bases and 3 bases, with 19 bases remaining between them. The CDR3 is 17 residues long. Germline V gives CDR1 MNHEY, CDR2 SMNVEV (reference sequence). For the CDR3, the DNA is TGTGCCAGCAGTTCACCGAGGCAGGGGACTTTCTACAATGAGCAGTTCTTC. It specifies CASSSPRQGTFYNEQFF.

In this sample, this clone turned up once. V gene TRBV5-1 combines with J gene TRBJ2-1; a possible D gene is TRBD1 (6 bases). The CDR3 runs 15 residues. Germline V CDR1 and CDR2: SGHRS, YFSETQ. Trimming removed 4 bases from V and 2 bases from J, with 13 bases in between. The CDR3 loop is CASSPRTEAYNEQFF. The CDR3 DNA is TGCGCCAGCAGCCCCCGGACAGAAGCCTACAATGAGCAGTTCTTC. The full variable domain, with the rest looked up from reference TRBV5-1 and TRBJ2-1, is KAGVTQTPRYLIKTRGQQVTLSCSPISGHRSVSWYQQTPGQGLQFLFEYFSETQRNKGNFPGRFSGRQFSNSRSEMNVSTLELGDSALYLCASSPRTEAYNEQFFGPGTRLTVL.

The J gene is TRBJ1-2, the V gene TRBV28; TRBD1 matches 8 bases. The germline gives CDR1 MDHEN, CDR2 SYDVKM. Trimming removed 2 bases from V and 8 bases from J; junction bases left unmatched: 16. The CDR3 loop spans 17 amino acids. The CDR3 DNA sequence: TGTGCCAGCAGTTTAGCCGTTGCCCCGGACAGGGCGTCGGGCTACACCTTC. The encoded protein is CASSLAVAPDRASGYTF.

The gene calls are TRBV6-5 and TRBJ2-5; 11 bases are a match to TRBD2. The V segment lost 5 bases and the J segment 5 bases; nucleotides outside the gene matches: 7. Germline V gene data show CDR1 as MNHEY and CDR2 as SVGAGI. The CDR3 is made up of 15 amino acids. CDR3 region: CASSTSGGLGETQYF. CDR3 coding DNA: TGTGCCAGCAGTACTAGCGGGGGCTTGGGGGAGACCCAGTACTTC.

CDR3 coding DNA: TGTGCCTGGAGTCCGCCCGGACTAGCGGAGGGCACAGATACGCAGTATTTT. Encoded protein: CAWSPPGLAEGTDTQYF. The chain joins TRBV30 to TRBJ2-3; 10 bases agree with TRBD2. The junction had 9 bases not matched to a gene; V was cut back by 2 bases and J by 1 base. This CDR3 comprises 17 residues. CDR1 and CDR2 (germline): GTSNPN, SVGIG (reference sequence). Variable domain in full (rest from reference TRBV30 and TRBJ2-3): SQTIHQWPATLVQPVGSPLSLECTVEGTSNPNLYWYRQAAGRGLQLLFYSVGIGQISSEVPQNLSASRPQDRQFILSSKKLLLSDSGFYLCAWSPPGLAEGTDTQYFGPGTRLTVL.

This clone was detected once. The CDR3 DNA follows: TGTGCCATCAGTGAAAGGCAGGGTCACTACGAGCAGTACTTC. It codes for CAISERQGHYEQYF. V and J are TRBV10-3 and TRBJ2-7; D possibly corresponds to TRBD1 (5 bases). Per germline, CDR1 ENHRY and CDR2 SYGVKD. V was pared by 3 bases and J by 3 bases, with 12 bases between. The CDR3 contains 14 residues.

This clone was observed a handful of times. The chain is built from TRBV27 and TRBJ2-7; TRBD2 matches at 7 bases. CDR1 is MNHEY, CDR2 SMNVEV, per germline (reference sequence). The junction had 7 bases not matched to a gene; V was cut back by 1 base and J by 1 base. CDR3 length: 16 residues. The chain's CDR3 is CASSLFKASGSYEQYF. The CDR3 DNA follows: TGTGCCAGCAGTTTATTTAAGGCTAGCGGTTCCTACGAGCAGTACTTC.

This clone occurred a few times. The chain carries TRBV12-3 or TRBV12-4 and TRBJ2-1; D unresolved. Deletions cut 5 bases from V and 2 bases from J, with 4 bases between. CDR3 length equals 12 residues. As DNA, the CDR3 is TGTGCCAGCAGTCACCCCTACAATGAGCAGTTCTTC. This sequence encodes CASSHPYNEQFF.

The J gene is TRBJ2-7, the V gene TRBV6-1, with TRBD1 matching over 8 bases. Germline V gene sequence: CDR1 MNHNS, CDR2 SASEGT. There are 15 residues in the CDR3. Germline trimming cut 2 bases from V and 4 bases from J; bases unmatched to any gene: 7. The CDR3 nucleotides read TGTGCCAGCAGTGAAAGAGGACAGGGTCGGTACGAGCAGTACTTC. Protein: CASSERGQGRYEQYF.

The V call is TRBV10-1, the J call TRBJ1-1; 8 bases align to TRBD1. The CDR3 totals 15 residues. After removal of 3 bases from V and 5 bases from J, the junction contained 8 bases not matched to a gene. CDR1 WNHNN and CDR2 SYGVQD come from the germline V gene (reference sequence). The CDR3 sequence is CASSDKGQASTEAFF. As DNA, the CDR3 is TGCGCCAGCAGTGACAAGGGACAGGCAAGTACTGAAGCTTTCTTT.

The chain employs TRBV6-5 and TRBJ1-5; 7 nucleotides agree with TRBD1. Germline V gene data show CDR1 as MNHEY and CDR2 as SVGAGI. The CDR3 consists of 13 residues. The junction had 12 bases not matched to a gene; V was cut back by 10 bases and J by 9 bases. The CDR3 region has the DNA TGTGCCACCAGGGACAGTTCGTCGCGGCCCCAGCATTTT. Its translation: CATRDSSSRPQHF.

The rearrangement links TRBV6-5 to TRBJ1-2; possible D gene TRBD1, 5 bases. The CDR3 extends over 15 amino acids. V was clipped by 7 bases and J by 2 bases, with 17 bases between them. Germline CDR1 reads MNHEY; CDR2 reads SVGAGI. DNA for the CDR3: TGTGCCAGCACCCAGAGCGGGGGGAGAAACTATGGCTACACCTTC. Translated, it gives CASTQSGGRNYGYTF.

The CDR3: CASSTPGTPEVSQHF. The CDR3 DNA follows: TGTGCCAGTAGTACTCCCGGGACGCCAGAGGTATCCCAGCATTTT. This chain links TRBV19 with TRBJ1-5; possibly TRBD1 for D (5 bases). The CDR3 loop spans 15 amino acids. Germline-derived CDR1 and CDR2 are LNHDA and SQIVND (reference sequence). V shed 4 bases and J shed 11 bases, with 21 bases lying between them.

The chain combines TRBV27 with TRBJ2-7; 13 bases map to TRBD2. Germline assignment: CDR1 MNHEY and CDR2 SMNVEV (reference sequence). The J segment lost 4 bases and the V segment lost 8 bases, leaving 14 bases of the junction unmatched. This CDR3 spans 17 amino acids. CDR3 bases: TGTGCCAGCCGCTCGATGGGGACTAGCGGGATATTATACGAGCAGTACTTC. It translates to CASRSMGTSGILYEQYF.

The rearrangement links TRBV7-9 to TRBJ1-6; weak D call: TRBD1 (6 bases). Germline values: CDR1 SEHNR, CDR2 FQNEAQ (reference sequence). The V end was cut by 5 bases, the J end by 5 bases, with 10 bases between. The CDR3 is made up of 14 amino acids. The CDR3 sequence: CASSRDTDNSPLHF. The CDR3, as DNA: TGTGCCAGCAGCCGGGACACTGATAATTCACCCCTCCACTTT.

J is TRBJ2-7 and V is TRBV24-1; 11 positions agree with TRBD2. V shed 1 base and J 3 bases; nucleotides not matched to a gene: 1. The germline gives CDR1 KGHDR, CDR2 SFDVKD. The CDR3 covers 15 residues. CDR3 protein: CATSDFTSGGYEQYF. In nucleotides, the CDR3 is TGTGCCACCAGTGATTTTACTAGCGGGGGCTACGAGCAGTACTTC.

The table lists this clone with a few counts. At the DNA level, this CDR3 is encoded by other sequences in the same sample as well. The rearrangement joins TRBV7-9 to TRBJ2-3; 9 bases line up with TRBD1. V lost 5 bases and J lost 3; bases outside the gene matches: 9. Germline CDR1 reads SEHNR; CDR2 reads FQNEAQ (reference sequence). CDR3 length equals 16 residues. The CDR3 sequence: CASSLTGGLGTDTQYF. The CDR3 coding sequence is TGTGCCAGCAGCCTCACAGGGGGCCTGGGAACAGATACGCAGTATTTT.

The V call is TRBV3-1 (or the pseudogene TRBV3-2), the J call TRBJ2-4, with 7 bases identical to TRBD1. Germline V gene data show CDR1 as LGHDT and CDR2 as YNNKEL (reference sequence). The CDR3 consists of 16 residues. With V trimmed by 2 bases and J by 0 bases, 4 bases remained unmatched. The CDR3 nucleotides read TGTGCCAGCAGCCAAATGGGACAGCTAGCCAAAAACATTCAGTACTTC. Protein sequence: CASSQMGQLAKNIQYF.

This chain uses TRBV10-1 with TRBJ2-1, with D perhaps TRBD2 (6 bases). Germline-derived CDR1 and CDR2 are WNHNN and SYGVQD (reference sequence). The V end was cut by 6 bases, the J end by 2 bases, with 14 bases between. The CDR3 has 15 amino acids. DNA for the CDR3: TGCGCCAGCAGCTCTAGCGTCTCAACCTACAATGAGCAGTTCTTC. Encoded protein: CASSSSVSTYNEQFF.

This clone was seen a few times. The chain recombines TRBV6-5 with TRBJ1-6; 9 positions agree with TRBD1. The CDR3 length is 15 residues. J was trimmed by 6 bases and V by 4 bases; bases with no gene match: 4. The germline V gene encodes CDR1 MNHEY and CDR2 SVGAGI. The chain's CDR3 is CASSSRDRVNSPLHF. The CDR3, as DNA: TGTGCCAGCAGTTCCCGGGACAGGGTTAATTCACCCCTCCACTTT.